These 23 T cell receptor beta chains share one sample of origin, sequenced in a study of shared T cell receptors in the human thymus. This table comes from immunoSEQ multiplex PCR, and its TCRdb copy is limited to in-frame clones, with some not included. The data show hundreds of thousands of clones, around nine tenths seen once. These data are also associated with another study on human thymus T cells.

Material for sequencing was thymocytes. These TCRs come from a boy in the first two years of life with a congenital heart defect.

The V gene is TRBV4-3, the J gene TRBJ2-5, with 11 bases fitting TRBD2. The CDR3 extends over 19 amino acids. V lost 0 bases, J lost 3 bases, and 12 bases stayed unmatched. Germline V gene sequence: CDR1 LGHNA, CDR2 YSLEER. The CDR3 protein is CASSQDSLAGAWGKETQYF. The CDR3 region has the DNA TGCGCCAGCAGCCAAGATTCACTAGCGGGAGCTTGGGGAAAAGAGACCCAGTACTTC.

The chain has TRBV28 and TRBJ2-5, with no clear D. There are 16 residues in the CDR3. V dropped 6 bases and J dropped 0 bases, with 17 bases sitting between them. CDR1 MDHEN and CDR2 SYDVKM come from the germline V gene. CDR3 in DNA: TGTGCCAGCAGCCGGGTGTGCACATACTACCAAGAGACCCAGTACTTC. Its protein product is CASSRVCTYYQETQYF.

The chain joins TRBV5-1 to TRBJ2-2; 7 bases are a match to TRBD2. The V gene end was trimmed by 0 bases and the J gene end by 4 bases; junction bases not matched to a gene: 9. The CDR3 is 17 residues long. From germline, CDR1 is SGHRS and CDR2 YFSETQ. The CDR3 DNA reads as TGCGCCAGCAGCTTGGATCTAGCGGAGAGGGGCACCGGGGAGCTGTTTTTT. It translates to CASSLDLAERGTGELFF.

This clone has only one observation. V is TRBV7-2 and J is TRBJ2-1; the match to TRBD2 covers 8 bases. The CDR3 is 13 residues long. The J segment lost 12 bases and the V segment lost 7 bases, leaving 11 bases of the junction unmatched. Per germline, CDR1 SGHTA and CDR2 FQGNSA. The CDR3 region is CASTPVSGARQFF. CDR3 bases: TGTGCCAGCACCCCCGTTAGCGGGGCTCGGCAGTTCTTC.

The rearrangement links TRBV11-3 to TRBJ2-1, with 8 bases aligning to TRBD2. The CDR3 is 17 residues long. Germline lookup yields CDR1 SGHNT and CDR2 YENEEA. The V gene end was trimmed by 4 bases and the J gene end by 4 bases; junction bases not matched to a gene: 12. The CDR3 sequence is CASSSPTGLAKYNEQFF. CDR3 bases: TGTGCCAGCAGCTCCCCCACCGGACTAGCAAAATACAATGAGCAGTTCTTC.

The gene calls are TRBV5-1 and TRBJ2-7; TRBD2 agrees at 9 bases. Unmatched junction bases numbered 12, after V lost 3 bases and J lost 5 bases. The CDR3 totals 16 residues. The germline V gene encodes CDR1 SGHRS and CDR2 YFSETQ. For the CDR3, the DNA is TGCGCCAGCAGCTACGGCGGGAGGGCCTGTAAGCACGAGCAGTACTTC. Protein: CASSYGGRACKHEQYF.

This clone has a single count. The rearrangement links TRBV10-3 to TRBJ2-1; 7 nucleotides align to TRBD2. The V segment lost 4 bases and the J segment 0 bases; nucleotides outside the gene matches: 6. Germline-derived CDR1 and CDR2 are ENHRY and SYGVKD. CDR3 length equals 16 residues. This chain's CDR3 is CAISGLAGSSYNEQFF. The CDR3 DNA sequence: TGTGCCATCAGTGGACTAGCCGGAAGCTCCTACAATGAGCAGTTCTTC.

The chain recombines TRBV7-6 with TRBJ1-2, with TRBD1 identical over 7 bases. The germline V gene has CDR1 SGHVS and CDR2 FNYEAQ. This CDR3 is 13 amino acids long. V was pared by 1 base and J by 7 bases, with 3 bases of the junction left unmatched. CDR3 bases: TGTGCCAGCAGCTTAGGAGGGGGCCTTGGCTACACCTTC. Its protein is CASSLGGGLGYTF.

The J gene is TRBJ2-5, the V gene TRBV4-3; TRBD2 aligns across 7 bases. J gave up 4 bases and V 3 bases, and 11 bases lay outside the gene matches. Germline CDR1 and CDR2: LGHNA and YSLEER. The CDR3 totals 16 residues. Written as DNA, the CDR3 is TGCGCCAGCAGCCAGGGCCCCGGCTCGGGGGGAGAGACCCAGTACTTC. It encodes CASSQGPGSGGETQYF.

The chain is built from TRBV4-3 and TRBJ2-1; 10 bases align to TRBD2. The CDR3 has 20 amino acids. The germline CDR1 and CDR2 sequences are LGHNA and YSLEER. J gave up 8 bases and V 3 bases, and 22 bases lay outside the gene matches. The CDR3 nucleotides read TGCGCCAGCAGCCACAAGAGGGGGGTTCCTAGCGGGAGCCTCCGGGATGAGCAGTTCTTC. This encodes CASSHKRGVPSGSLRDEQFF.

The rearrangement joins TRBV19 to TRBJ2-7; 8 nucleotides agree with TRBD2. The CDR3 is made up of 16 amino acids. The germline CDR1 and CDR2 sequences are LNHDA and SQIVND (reference sequence). J gave up 3 bases and V 7 bases, and 14 bases lay outside the gene matches. DNA of the CDR3: TGTGCCAGTAAAACCCCTAGGAGCGGGAGTGACTACGAGCAGTACTTC. This gives the protein CASKTPRSGSDYEQYF.

CDR3 sequence reads: CASSCRTGDTEAFF. CDR3 nucleotide sequence: TGTGCCAGCAGCTGCCGGACTGGGGACACTGAAGCTTTCTTT. This rearrangement joins TRBV7-8 to TRBJ1-1; no definite D call. There are 14 residues in the CDR3. Trimming removed 4 bases from V and 3 bases from J, with 12 bases in between. The germline gives CDR1 SGHVS, CDR2 FQNEAQ. Together with reference TRBV7-8 and TRBJ1-1, the CDR3 gives the full variable domain: GAGVSQSPRYKVAKRGQDVALRCDPISGHVSLFWYQQALGQGPEFLTYFQNEAQLDKSGLPSDRFFAERPEGSVSTLKIQRTQQEDSAVYLCASSCRTGDTEAFFGQGTRLTVV.

This chain uses TRBV28 with TRBJ2-7, with D unclear. CDR1 is MDHEN and CDR2 is SYDVKM in the germline V gene. The CDR3 totals 13 residues. The V end was cut by 3 bases, the J end by 2 bases, with 8 bases between. CDR3 residues: CASSFGPPYEQYF. CDR3 bases: TGTGCCAGCAGTTTCGGTCCCCCCTACGAGCAGTACTTC. The full variable domain, its missing parts supplied by reference TRBV28 and TRBJ2-7, is DVKVTQSSRYLVKRTGEKVFLECVQDMDHENMFWYRQDPGLGLRLIYFSYDVKMKEKGDIPEGYSVSREKKERFSLILESASTNQTSMYLCASSFGPPYEQYFGPGTRLTVT.

This clone has only one observation. J is TRBJ1-5 and V is TRBV5-1; D uncertain. The V end was cut by 0 bases, the J end by 7 bases, with 14 bases between. Germline CDR1 is SGHRS and CDR2 is YFSETQ. The CDR3 extends over 15 amino acids. In nucleotides, the CDR3 is TGCGCCAGCAGCTTGGGTTTGCAGGATGGGCAGCCCCAGCATTTT. It translates to CASSLGLQDGQPQHF.

The V gene is TRBV25-1, the J gene TRBJ2-2; 10 bases line up with TRBD2. Germline assignment: CDR1 MGHDK and CDR2 SYGVNS. The CDR3 runs to 18 residues. V lost 4 bases to trimming and J lost 2 bases; unmatched junction nucleotides: 10. The CDR3 here is CASSGRGPSGGNTGELFF. CDR3 DNA sequence: TGTGCCAGCAGTGGTAGGGGTCCTAGCGGGGGCAACACCGGGGAGCTGTTTTTT.

J is TRBJ2-3 and V is TRBV7-3, with TRBD2 matching over 10 bases. The V gene's germline CDR1 is SGHTA and CDR2 FQGTGA. This CDR3 is built from 15 residues. Trimming removed 5 bases from V and 3 bases from J; junction bases left unmatched: 5. The CDR3 region is CASSPSGSGTDTQYF. In nucleotides, the CDR3 is TGTGCCAGCAGCCCTAGCGGGAGTGGGACAGATACGCAGTATTTT.

The rearrangement links TRBV5-6 to TRBJ2-3, with TRBD2 matching over 10 bases. V gave up 6 bases and J gave up 0 bases; unmatched junction bases: 13. CDR3 length: 18 amino acids. Germline V lookup: CDR1 SGHDT, CDR2 YYEEEE. CDR3 loop: CASNPGTSEIISTDTQYF. CDR3 nucleotide sequence: TGTGCCAGCAACCCGGGGACTAGCGAAATCATAAGCACAGATACGCAGTATTTT. Filled out from reference TRBV5-6 and TRBJ2-3, the complete variable domain reads DAGVTQSPTHLIKTRGQQVTLRCSPKSGHDTVSWYQQALGQGPQFIFQYYEEEERQRGNFPDRFSGHQFPNYSSELNVNALLLGDSALYLCASNPGTSEIISTDTQYFGPGTRLTVL.

The chain is built from TRBV15 and TRBJ1-5; D not certain. CDR3 length: 15 amino acids. Germline V gene sequence: CDR1 LNHNV, CDR2 YYDKDF (reference sequence). Trimming left V 4 bases short and J 0 bases short, with 10 bases between. DNA for the CDR3: TGTGCCACCAGCACCCTGGGCCTTAGCAATCAGCCCCAGCATTTT. This encodes CATSTLGLSNQPQHF.

This chain connects TRBV10-3 to TRBJ1-1; perhaps TRBD1 as D (6 bases). CDR3 length equals 16 residues. V shed 10 bases and J shed 4 bases, with 25 bases lying between them. Germline CDR1 is ENHRY and CDR2 is SYGVKD. The CDR3, as DNA: TGTGCCACCCGCCCCGGATGGGGGCAACGCGGCACTGAAGCTTTCTTT. Its protein is CATRPGWGQRGTEAFF.

The chain is built from TRBV9 and TRBJ2-5; D gene uncertain. The CDR3 runs 11 residues. The V and J ends lost 3 bases and 3 bases respectively, with 3 bases between them. Germline assignment: CDR1 SGDLS and CDR2 YYNGEE. DNA of the CDR3: TGTGCCAGCAGCGCCGAAGAGACCCAGTACTTC. Translating it yields CASSAEETQYF.

V is TRBV14 and J is TRBJ2-5; no reliable D call. V dropped 0 bases and J dropped 3 bases, with 14 bases sitting between them. The CDR3 is 16 residues long. The germline V gene encodes CDR1 SGHDN and CDR2 FVKESK. The CDR3, as DNA: TGTGCCAGCAGCCAAGATCGATTCATAAGAGAAGAGACCCAGTACTTC. Protein: CASSQDRFIREETQYF.

The chain recombines TRBV4-3 with TRBJ2-2; 15 nucleotides match TRBD2. Germline CDR1 LGHNA, CDR2 YSLEER. V was pared by 1 base and J by 0 bases, with 9 bases of the junction left unmatched. CDR3 length: 21 residues. Here the CDR3 reads CASSQGLGGLAGGANTGELFF. Written as DNA, the CDR3 is TGCGCCAGCAGCCAAGGTCTGGGAGGACTAGCGGGAGGGGCGAACACCGGGGAGCTGTTTTTT.

About this clone: This sample also contains other DNA sequences that code for the same CDR3. The J gene is TRBJ2-2, the V gene TRBV30; D may be TRBD2 (6 bases). Looked up from germline, CDR1 is GTSNPN and CDR2 is SVGIG (reference sequence). This CDR3 is 13 amino acids long. Between the trimmed V and J ends, which lost 3 bases and 3 bases, there was a span of 8 bases. The DNA for the CDR3 is TGTGCCTGGAGGCCGGGAGACACCGGGGAGCTGTTTTTT. Its translation: CAWRPGDTGELFF.